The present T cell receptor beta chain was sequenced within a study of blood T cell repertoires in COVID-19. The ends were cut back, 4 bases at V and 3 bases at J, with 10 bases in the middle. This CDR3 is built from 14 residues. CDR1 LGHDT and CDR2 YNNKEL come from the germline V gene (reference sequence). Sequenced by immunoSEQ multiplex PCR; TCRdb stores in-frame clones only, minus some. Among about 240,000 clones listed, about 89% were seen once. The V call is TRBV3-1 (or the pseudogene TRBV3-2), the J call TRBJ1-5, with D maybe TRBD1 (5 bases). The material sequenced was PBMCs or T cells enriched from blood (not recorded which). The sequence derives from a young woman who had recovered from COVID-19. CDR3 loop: CASSLPGLNQPQHF. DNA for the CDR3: TGTGCCAGCAGCCTACCGGGACTCAATCAGCCCCAGCATTTT.